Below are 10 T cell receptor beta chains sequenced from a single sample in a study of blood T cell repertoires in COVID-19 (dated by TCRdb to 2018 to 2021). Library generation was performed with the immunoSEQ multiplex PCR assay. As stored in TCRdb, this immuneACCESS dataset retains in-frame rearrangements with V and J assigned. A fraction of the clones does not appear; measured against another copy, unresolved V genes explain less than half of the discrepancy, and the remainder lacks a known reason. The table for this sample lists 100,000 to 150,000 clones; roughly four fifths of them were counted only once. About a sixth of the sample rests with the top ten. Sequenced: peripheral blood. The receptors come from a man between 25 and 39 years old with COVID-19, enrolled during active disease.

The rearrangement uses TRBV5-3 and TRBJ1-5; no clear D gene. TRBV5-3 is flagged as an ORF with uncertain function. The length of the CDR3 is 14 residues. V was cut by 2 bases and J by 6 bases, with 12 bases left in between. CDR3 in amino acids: CARSLSGSRQPQHF. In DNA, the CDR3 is TGTGCCAGAAGCTTATCAGGTTCCCGTCAGCCCCAGCATTTT.

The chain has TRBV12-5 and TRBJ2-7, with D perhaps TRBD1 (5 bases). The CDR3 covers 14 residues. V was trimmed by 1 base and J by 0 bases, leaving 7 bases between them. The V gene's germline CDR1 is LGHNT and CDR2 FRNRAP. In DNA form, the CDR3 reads TGTGCTAGTGGTTTGGGAGGACACTCCTACGAGCAGTACTTC. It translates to CASGLGGHSYEQYF.

CDR3 protein: CASSVTGMSPLHF. Here the CDR3 DNA reads TGTGCCAGCAGCGTAACAGGGATGTCACCCCTCCACTTT. The chain couples TRBV9 to TRBJ1-6, with a possible D match to TRBD1 (6 bases). The V and J ends lost 1 base and 10 bases respectively, with 9 bases between them. Germline-derived CDR1 and CDR2 are SGDLS and YYNGEE. The CDR3 spans 13 residues.

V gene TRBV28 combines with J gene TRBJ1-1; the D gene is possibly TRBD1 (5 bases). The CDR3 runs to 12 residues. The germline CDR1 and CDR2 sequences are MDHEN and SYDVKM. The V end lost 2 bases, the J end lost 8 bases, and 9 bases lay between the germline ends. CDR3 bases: TGTGCCAGCAGTTTAATTCGACAGGAAGCTTTCTTT. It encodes CASSLIRQEAFF.

CDR3 region: CASSSYGDTQYF. The CDR3 DNA is TGTGCCAGCAGCTCATACGGAGATACGCAGTATTTT. V and J are TRBV27 and TRBJ2-3, with no clear D. The germline gives CDR1 MNHEY, CDR2 SMNVEV (reference sequence). CDR3 size: 12 residues. V dropped 6 bases and J dropped 5 bases, with 9 bases sitting between them.

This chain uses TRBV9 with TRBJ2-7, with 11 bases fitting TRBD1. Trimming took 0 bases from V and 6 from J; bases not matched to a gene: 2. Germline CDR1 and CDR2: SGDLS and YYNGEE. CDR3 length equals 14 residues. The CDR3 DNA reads TGTGCCAGCAGCGTAGTAGGGACAGGGGGCGAGCAGTACTTC. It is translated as CASSVVGTGGEQYF.

The CDR3 region has the DNA TGTGCCAGCAGCGAATACAGGGGGAATGAGCAGTTCTTC. Protein product: CASSEYRGNEQFF. The chain recombines TRBV7-3 with TRBJ2-1; 8 bases agree with TRBD1. The junction had 4 bases not matched to a gene; V was cut back by 5 bases and J by 7 bases. The CDR3 consists of 13 residues. Germline V gene lookup returns CDR1 SGHTA and CDR2 FQGTGA.

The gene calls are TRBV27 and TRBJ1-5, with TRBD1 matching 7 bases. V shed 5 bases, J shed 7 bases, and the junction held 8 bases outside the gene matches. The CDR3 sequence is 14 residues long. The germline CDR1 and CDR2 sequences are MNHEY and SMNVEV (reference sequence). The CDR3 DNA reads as TGTGCCAGCAGTAGGGGACAGCTCGGGCAGCCCCAGCATTTT. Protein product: CASSRGQLGQPQHF.

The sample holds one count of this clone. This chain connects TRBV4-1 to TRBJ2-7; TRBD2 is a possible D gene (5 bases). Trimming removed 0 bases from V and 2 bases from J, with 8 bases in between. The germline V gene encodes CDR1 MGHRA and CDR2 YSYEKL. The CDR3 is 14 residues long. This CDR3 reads CASSQEAGAYEQYF. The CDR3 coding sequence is TGCGCCAGCAGCCAAGAGGCCGGGGCCTACGAGCAGTACTTC.

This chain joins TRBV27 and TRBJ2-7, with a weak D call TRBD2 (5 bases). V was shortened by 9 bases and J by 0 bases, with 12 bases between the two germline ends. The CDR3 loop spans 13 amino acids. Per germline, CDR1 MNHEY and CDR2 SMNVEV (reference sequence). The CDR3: CASKSGSSYEQYF. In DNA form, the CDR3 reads TGTGCCAGTAAAAGTGGGAGCTCCTACGAGCAGTACTTC.